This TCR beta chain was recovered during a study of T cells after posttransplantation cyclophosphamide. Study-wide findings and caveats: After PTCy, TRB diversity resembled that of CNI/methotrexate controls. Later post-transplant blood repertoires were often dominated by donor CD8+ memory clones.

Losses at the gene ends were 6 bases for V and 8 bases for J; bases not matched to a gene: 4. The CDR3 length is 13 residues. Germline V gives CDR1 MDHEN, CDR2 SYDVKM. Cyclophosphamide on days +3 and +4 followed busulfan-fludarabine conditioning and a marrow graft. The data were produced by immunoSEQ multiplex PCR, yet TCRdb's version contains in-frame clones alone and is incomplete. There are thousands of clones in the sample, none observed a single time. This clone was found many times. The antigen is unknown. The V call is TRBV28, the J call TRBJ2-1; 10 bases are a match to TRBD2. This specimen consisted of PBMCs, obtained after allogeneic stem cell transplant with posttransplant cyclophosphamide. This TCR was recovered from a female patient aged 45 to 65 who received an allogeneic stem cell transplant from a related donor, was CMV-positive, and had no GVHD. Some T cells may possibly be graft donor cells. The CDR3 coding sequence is TGTGCCAGCAGAGGACTAGCGGAATATGAGCAGTTCTTC. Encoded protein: CASRGLAEYEQFF.